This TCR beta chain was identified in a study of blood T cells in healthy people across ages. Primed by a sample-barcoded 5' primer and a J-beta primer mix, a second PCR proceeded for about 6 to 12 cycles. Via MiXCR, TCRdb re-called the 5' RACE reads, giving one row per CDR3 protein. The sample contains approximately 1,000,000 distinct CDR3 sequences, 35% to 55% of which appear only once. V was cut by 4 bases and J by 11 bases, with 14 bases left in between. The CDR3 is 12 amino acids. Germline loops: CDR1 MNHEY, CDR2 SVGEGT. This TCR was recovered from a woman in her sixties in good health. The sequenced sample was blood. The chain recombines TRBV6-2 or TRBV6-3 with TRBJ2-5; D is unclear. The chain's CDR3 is CASSSRYNEQYF. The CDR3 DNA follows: TGTGCCAGCAGTTCCAGATACAATGAGCAGTACTTC.